These 28 T cell receptor beta chains share one sample of origin, sequenced in a study of control samples from healthy donors and cancer patients. The repertoire was sequenced with immunoSEQ multiplex PCR; TCRdb's copy has only in-frame clones and lacks some. The sample contains about 58,000 clones, 90% of which appear only once. The sample comprised PBMCs. These receptors were taken from a man aged 55 to 69 with colorectal cancer.

This rearrangement joins TRBV12-3 or TRBV12-4 to TRBJ1-2; D unclear. V lost 3 bases and J lost 7, with 6 bases in between. The CDR3 is 11 amino acids. The CDR3 coding sequence is TGTGCCAGCAGTTTGGCCAGTGGCTACACCTTC. This encodes CASSLASGYTF.

The rearrangement links TRBV6-5 to TRBJ2-4; the match to TRBD1 covers 7 bases. This CDR3 comprises 15 residues. In germline, CDR1 is MNHEY, CDR2 SVGAGI. Trimming cost V 1 base and J 2 bases; bases outside gene matches: 2. The CDR3 DNA reads as TGTGCCAGCAGTTACTTACAGGGGTCCAAAAACATTCAGTACTTC. It translates to CASSYLQGSKNIQYF.

This clone has a single count. This chain links TRBV6-1 with TRBJ1-6; 7 nucleotides agree with TRBD1. Germline CDR1 reads MNHNS; CDR2 reads SASEGT. J was trimmed by 0 bases and V by 0 bases; bases with no gene match: 5. The CDR3 has 18 residues. CDR3 region: CASSEAGDRSSYNSPLHF. The CDR3 DNA follows: TGTGCCAGCAGTGAAGCAGGGGACAGAAGCTCCTATAATTCACCCCTCCACTTT.

This clone has a handful of counts. The chain carries TRBV9 and TRBJ2-3; 9 bases are shared with TRBD2. The germline V gene has CDR1 SGDLS and CDR2 YYNGEE. The CDR3 length is 16 residues. With V trimmed by 4 bases and J by 11 bases, 17 bases remained unmatched. The CDR3 sequence: CASSRGRLAGFGVQYF. The CDR3 coding sequence is TGTGCCAGCAGCCGGGGGCGGCTAGCGGGGTTCGGAGTGCAGTATTTT.

This clone was recorded only once. V and J are TRBV6-2 or TRBV6-3 and TRBJ1-4; the match to TRBD1 covers 7 bases. Trimming cost V 5 bases and J 5 bases; bases outside gene matches: 11. CDR3 length: 16 amino acids. Per the germline V gene, CDR1 is MNHEY and CDR2 is SVGEGT. The CDR3 sequence: CASSKHTGALNEKLFF. The CDR3 DNA reads as TGTGCCAGCAGTAAACATACAGGGGCCTTAAATGAAAAACTGTTTTTT.

The chain employs TRBV12-3 or TRBV12-4 and TRBJ2-1; D gene ambiguous. The CDR3 spans 13 residues. V dropped 4 bases and J dropped 4 bases, with 8 bases sitting between them. The CDR3 nucleotides are TGTGCCAGCAGTTATGCCCTATACAATGAGCAGTTCTTC. It translates to CASSYALYNEQFF.

This clone was observed a single time. The chain uses TRBV7-6 and TRBJ2-1; 9 bases are shared with TRBD2. Trimming removed 3 bases from V and 4 bases from J; junction bases left unmatched: 4. CDR1 and CDR2 from the germline V gene are SGHVS and FNYEAQ. This CDR3 comprises 15 residues. CDR3 nucleotides: TGTGCCAGCAGCTTTCTAGCGGGGATATACAATGAGCAGTTCTTC. It encodes CASSFLAGIYNEQFF.

This chain joins TRBV14 and TRBJ2-3, with no clear D. CDR1 is SGHDN, CDR2 FVKESK, per germline. With 3 bases removed from V and 1 base from J, the gap between germline ends came to 8 bases. The CDR3 has 14 residues. The DNA of the CDR3 is TGTGCCAGCAGCCAGCGTATCGGCACAGATACGCAGTATTTT. This encodes CASSQRIGTDTQYF.

The V gene is TRBV7-9, the J gene TRBJ2-2, with D tentatively TRBD1 (6 bases). Germline CDR1 and CDR2: SEHNR and FQNEAQ (reference sequence). Trimming removed 3 bases from V and 6 bases from J, with 11 bases in between. The CDR3 spans 14 residues. The CDR3: CASSFLSGAGELFF. The CDR3 DNA is TGTGCCAGCAGCTTCTTGTCAGGGGCCGGGGAGCTGTTTTTT.

This chain links TRBV5-1 with TRBJ2-5; D is perhaps TRBD1 (6 bases). The germline V gene has CDR1 SGHRS and CDR2 YFSETQ. V was pared by 6 bases and J by 5 bases, with 11 bases between. The CDR3 runs 12 residues. CDR3 in amino acids: CASTRTGETQYF. The CDR3 DNA reads TGCGCCAGCACTCGAACAGGGGAGACCCAGTACTTC.

The V call is TRBV7-3, the J call TRBJ2-2; D not resolved. The V gene's germline CDR1 is SGHTA and CDR2 FQGTGA. V gave up 4 bases and J gave up 5 bases, with 8 bases separating them. This CDR3 spans 13 amino acids. The CDR3 DNA sequence: TGTGCCAGCAGCTCTGCACGGACCGGGGAGCTGTTTTTT. This encodes CASSSARTGELFF.

V gene TRBV5-1 combines with J gene TRBJ2-3; the D gene could be TRBD1 or TRBD2 (5 bases each). With 4 bases removed from V and 6 bases from J, the gap between germline ends came to 18 bases. From germline, CDR1 is SGHRS and CDR2 YFSETQ. This CDR3 region has 15 residues. CDR3 DNA: TGCGCCAGCAGCCCGGGACGGGGAGAAAGGGATACGCAGTATTTT. Amino acids: CASSPGRGERDTQYF.

V usage is TRBV25-1 and J usage is TRBJ2-3; D ambiguous. The V and J ends lost 4 bases and 1 base respectively, with 6 bases between them. This CDR3 has 13 residues. Germline lookup yields CDR1 MGHDK and CDR2 SYGVNS. CDR3 residues: CASSGRRTDTQYF. CDR3 in DNA: TGTGCCAGCAGTGGACGACGCACAGATACGCAGTATTTT.

V is TRBV5-4 and J is TRBJ2-1; 8 bases line up with TRBD2. CDR3 length: 15 residues. V lost 4 bases to trimming and J lost 4 bases; unmatched junction nucleotides: 7. Germline V lookup: CDR1 SGHNT, CDR2 YYREEE (reference sequence). The DNA for the CDR3 is TGTGCCAGCAGCACAAGCGGGGGACCGTACAATGAGCAGTTCTTC. Translating gives CASSTSGGPYNEQFF. The full variable domain, completed using reference TRBV5-4 and TRBJ2-1, is ETGVTQSPTHLIKTRGQQVTLRCSSQSGHNTVSWYQQALGQGPQFIFQYYREEENGRGNFPPRFSGLQFPNYSSELNVNALELDDSALYLCASSTSGGPYNEQFFGPGTRLTVL.

The rearrangement links TRBV30 to TRBJ1-1, with a possible D match to TRBD1 (5 bases). This CDR3 is 13 amino acids long. V was clipped by 3 bases and J by 4 bases, with 12 bases between them. The germline gives CDR1 GTSNPN, CDR2 SVGIG (reference sequence). The CDR3, as DNA: TGTGCCTGGAGCTGGGAGGGGACCACTGAAGCTTTCTTT. Translation: CAWSWEGTTEAFF.

The rearrangement links TRBV7-9 to TRBJ2-5; 11 positions match TRBD1. The junction had 5 bases not matched to a gene; V was cut back by 4 bases and J by 4 bases. The CDR3 has 15 residues. The germline V gene encodes CDR1 SEHNR and CDR2 FQNEAQ (reference sequence). The CDR3 DNA reads as TGTGCCAGCAGCTCCCCGGACAGGGGGCTAGAGACCCAGTACTTC. Protein product: CASSSPDRGLETQYF.

V gene TRBV2 combines with J gene TRBJ1-5; D possibly corresponds to TRBD1 (6 bases). Trimming removed 2 bases from V and 0 bases from J, with 8 bases in between. The germline V gene has CDR1 SNHLY and CDR2 FYNNEI. This CDR3 region has 15 residues. CDR3 protein: CASSETGASNQPQHF. The CDR3 DNA follows: TGTGCCAGCAGTGAAACGGGGGCTAGCAATCAGCCCCAGCATTTT.

The CDR3, as DNA: TGTGCCATCAGCAGCGGCCTATATGGCTACACCTTC. This sequence encodes CAISSGLYGYTF. The chain recombines TRBV10-3 with TRBJ1-2; D is unclear. The CDR3 is 12 residues long. The V end lost 6 bases, the J end lost 5 bases, and 10 bases lay between the germline ends. Germline lookup yields CDR1 ENHRY and CDR2 SYGVKD.

V is TRBV6-4 and J is TRBJ2-5; 12 nucleotides line up with TRBD2. V shed 0 bases, J shed 5 bases, and the junction held 13 bases outside the gene matches. Per the germline V gene, CDR1 is MRHNA and CDR2 is SNTAGT. The CDR3 runs to 19 residues. The CDR3 sequence is CASSDSRLAGDERGETQYF. The CDR3 nucleotides read TGTGCCAGCAGTGACTCCCGACTAGCGGGGGACGAACGAGGCGAGACCCAGTACTTC.

The chain carries TRBV6-5 and TRBJ2-5; TRBD1 might be the D (6 bases). The CDR3 has 15 amino acids. With 9 bases removed from V and 0 bases from J, the gap between germline ends came to 17 bases. In germline, CDR1 is MNHEY, CDR2 SVGAGI. As DNA, the CDR3 is TGTGCCAGTACCAGGGGAGAGGGGTACCAAGAGACCCAGTACTTC. It yields the protein CASTRGEGYQETQYF.

The chain couples TRBV5-6 to TRBJ2-2, with D possibly being TRBD1 (6 bases). The CDR3 length is 15 residues. CDR1 and CDR2 from the germline V gene are SGHDT and YYEEEE. Trimming stripped 2 bases from V and 2 bases from J, with 10 bases between. The CDR3 nucleotides are TGTGCCAGCAGCTTTTTAGGGGGTAACACCGGGGAGCTGTTTTTT. It is translated as CASSFLGGNTGELFF.

The chain employs TRBV5-5 and TRBJ2-3; 8 positions agree with TRBD2. The germline V gene has CDR1 SGHKS and CDR2 YYEKEE (reference sequence). The V segment lost 1 base and the J segment 3 bases; nucleotides outside the gene matches: 7. This CDR3 spans 16 amino acids. CDR3 in amino acids: CASSLLAGGGTDTQYF. The CDR3 DNA sequence: TGTGCCAGCAGCTTGTTGGCGGGGGGCGGGACAGATACGCAGTATTTT.

V usage is TRBV6-5 and J usage is TRBJ2-1; TRBD1 matches 9 bases. The CDR3 runs to 14 residues. Looked up from germline, CDR1 is MNHEY and CDR2 is SVGAGI. V lost 9 bases and J lost 4; bases outside the gene matches: 7. CDR3 DNA sequence: TGTGCCAGTCAGCGGACAGGGGTGTACAATGAGCAGTTCTTC. Its translation: CASQRTGVYNEQFF.

The chain links TRBV4-3 to TRBJ2-3; 9 bases line up with TRBD2. CDR3 length equals 18 residues. Germline V lookup: CDR1 LGHNA, CDR2 YSLEER. With 0 bases clipped from V and 0 bases from J, the junction kept 7 bases outside the gene matches. The DNA of the CDR3 is TGCGCCAGCAGCCAAGACCTTAGCGGGGGCCCTAGCACAGATACGCAGTATTTT. This codes for CASSQDLSGGPSTDTQYF.

The chain joins TRBV29-1 to TRBJ2-1, with D perhaps TRBD2 (7 bases). Trimming left V 5 bases short and J 12 bases short, with 20 bases between. The germline CDR1 and CDR2 sequences are SQVTM and ANQGSEA. This CDR3 spans 13 amino acids. The CDR3 nucleotides are TGCAGCGTTAATACGGGGGGCTACCTTCGGCAGTTCTTC. Translated: CSVNTGGYLRQFF.

The gene calls are TRBV18 and TRBJ2-1, with 8 bases fitting TRBD1. CDR3 length: 16 residues. From germline, CDR1 is KGHSH and CDR2 LQKENI. J lost 0 bases, V lost 3 bases, and 4 bases had no gene match. The CDR3 DNA is TGTGCCAGCTCACCTGGACAGGGTTACTCCTACAATGAGCAGTTCTTC. It yields the protein CASSPGQGYSYNEQFF.

This clone was counted a single time. The V and J genes are TRBV10-3 and TRBJ2-7; tentative D call: TRBD2 (7 bases). The CDR3 sequence is 16 residues long. Germline values: CDR1 ENHRY, CDR2 SYGVKD. V gave up 0 bases and J gave up 1 base, with 13 bases separating them. Here the CDR3 reads CAISESGGPPSYEQYF. The CDR3 bases are TGTGCCATCAGTGAGTCGGGGGGGCCCCCATCCTACGAGCAGTACTTC.

The chain joins TRBV18 to TRBJ2-5; the D gene is possibly TRBD2 (5 bases). The CDR3 has 14 residues. Germline V gene data show CDR1 as KGHSH and CDR2 as LQKENI. Trimming pared 2 bases from V and 3 bases from J, leaving 10 bases between. Here the CDR3 reads CASSPRRGKETQYF. The CDR3 nucleotides read TGTGCCAGCTCACCAAGGAGAGGGAAAGAGACCCAGTACTTC.